Each of the 9 T cell receptor beta chains below was sequenced from the same sample in a study of Ad26.COV2.S vaccination and SARS-CoV-2 variants. The treatment here: roughly 20 received Ad26.COV2.S at low or high dose, single or two shots; 5 received placebo; per-sample allocation not given. Day 63 after the first injection of vaccine or placebo was the sampling time. Measured with immunoSEQ multiplex PCR; TCRdb has only the in-frame clones, and not every one. This sample has around 450,000 clones; around 90% occur once, and the top ten carry roughly 3.9%. Sample: peripheral blood, taken in a trial of Ad26.COV2.S vaccine versus placebo. The receptors originated from a person between 18 and 65 years old who received the Ad26.COV2.S COVID-19 vaccine or a placebo.

This clone was found a few times. The chain links TRBV5-1 to TRBJ2-7; perhaps TRBD2 as D (7 bases). The CDR3 has 17 amino acids. Germline CDR1 SGHRS, CDR2 YFSETQ. V lost 0 bases, J lost 4 bases, and 20 bases lay in between. CDR3 loop: CASSLGPAGEGGYEQYF. CDR3 in DNA: TGCGCCAGCAGCTTGGGTCCCGCGGGAGAAGGGGGTTACGAGCAGTACTTC. Drawing the rest from reference TRBV5-1 and TRBJ2-7, the complete variable domain is KAGVTQTPRYLIKTRGQQVTLSCSPISGHRSVSWYQQTPGQGLQFLFEYFSETQRNKGNFPGRFSGRQFSNSRSEMNVSTLELGDSALYLCASSLGPAGEGGYEQYFGPGTRLTVT.

CDR3 in amino acids: CASSKSGRESNQPQHF. The DNA for the CDR3 is TGTGCCAGCAGCAAATCCGGCAGAGAAAGCAATCAGCCCCAGCATTTT. The chain joins TRBV21-1 to TRBJ1-5. TRBV21-1 represents a pseudogene. The CDR3 has 16 residues.

The chain uses TRBV7-2 and TRBJ2-1; unclear D gene. V shed 1 base and J shed 2 bases, with 9 bases lying between them. This CDR3 comprises 15 residues. Germline CDR1 reads SGHTA; CDR2 reads FQGNSA. Here the CDR3 DNA reads TGTGCCAGCAGCTTAGTCATTGGGACCTACAATGAGCAGTTCTTC. Translated: CASSLVIGTYNEQFF.

As regards this clone: Other nucleotide sequences from this sample produce the same CDR3. J is TRBJ1-1 and V is TRBV5-1; unclear D gene. The CDR3 consists of 13 residues. Germline CDR1 and CDR2: SGHRS and YFSETQ. The V gene lost 0 bases and the J gene lost 0 bases, with 3 bases spanning the gap. CDR3 region: CASSLALNTEAFF. The CDR3 DNA is TGCGCCAGCAGCTTGGCACTGAACACTGAAGCTTTCTTT. The full variable domain, rest sourced from reference TRBV5-1 and TRBJ1-1, is KAGVTQTPRYLIKTRGQQVTLSCSPISGHRSVSWYQQTPGQGLQFLFEYFSETQRNKGNFPGRFSGRQFSNSRSEMNVSTLELGDSALYLCASSLALNTEAFFGQGTRLTVV.

The J gene is TRBJ2-7, the V gene TRBV15; D is possibly TRBD1 (6 bases). This CDR3 contains 14 residues. Trimming removed 5 bases from V and 3 bases from J, with 14 bases in between. CDR1 and CDR2 (germline): LNHNV, YYDKDF (reference sequence). The CDR3: CATSRGQNRYEQYF. CDR3 nucleotides: TGTGCCACCAGCCGAGGACAGAACCGCTACGAGCAGTACTTC.

This chain connects TRBV7-9 to TRBJ1-2; 7 nucleotides agree with TRBD1. Germline V CDR1 and CDR2: SEHNR, FQNEAQ (reference sequence). The CDR3 length is 16 residues. With 1 base clipped from V and 0 bases from J, the junction kept 5 bases outside the gene matches. The CDR3 here is CASSLDRTGANYGYTF. CDR3 DNA: TGTGCCAGCAGCTTAGACAGGACAGGAGCTAACTATGGCTACACCTTC.

The V gene is TRBV5-6, the J gene TRBJ1-1, with D possibly matching TRBD1 (5 bases). V lost 4 bases and J 3 bases, leaving 25 bases between the germline ends. Looked up from germline, CDR1 is SGHDT and CDR2 is YYEEEE. The CDR3 contains 18 residues. CDR3 residues: CASSPPVLGGEDYTEAFF. CDR3 DNA: TGTGCCAGCAGCCCACCGGTTTTGGGAGGGGAGGATTACACTGAAGCTTTCTTT.

The rearrangement uses TRBV9 and TRBJ2-3; D is unresolved. CDR3 length: 14 amino acids. The germline V gene has CDR1 SGDLS and CDR2 YYNGEE. Trimming shortened V by 4 bases and J by 2 bases, and 11 bases separated the two germline ends. CDR3 sequence (DNA): TGTGCCAGCAGCCCCGGACCTTTCACAGATACGCAGTATTTT. Translated: CASSPGPFTDTQYF. The variable domain in full, with the rest retrieved from reference TRBV9 and TRBJ2-3, is DSGVTQTPKHLITATGQRVTLRCSPRSGDLSVYWYQQSLDQGLQFLIQYYNGEERAKGNILERFSAQQFPDLHSELNLSSLELGDSALYFCASSPGPFTDTQYFGPGTRLTVL.

This chain links TRBV13 with TRBJ2-7; possibly TRBD1 for D (5 bases). The CDR3 extends over 11 amino acids. V shed 5 bases and J shed 7 bases, with 9 bases lying between them. The germline V gene encodes CDR1 PRHDT and CDR2 FYEKMQ (reference sequence). The DNA of the CDR3 is TGTGCCAGCAGCCCCCGGACAGAGCAGTACTTC. It is translated as CASSPRTEQYF.